The sequence of this T cell receptor (beta chain) was determined in a study of OX40 agonist ivuxolimab in advanced cancers. Study information: Of mixed ages from about 20 to 90 and averaging roughly 66 years, the group was around 78% male. A history of anti-PD-1, anti-PD-L1 or anti-CTLA-4 therapy was acceptable, and roughly 40% had some.

Here immunoSEQ multiplex PCR was the method, and the copy in TCRdb shows in-frame clones only, minus some. The sample carries tens of thousands of clones, roughly 88% recorded once. V lost 3 bases to trimming and J lost 4 bases, with 13 bases between them. The length of the CDR3 is 14 residues. Germline V gene lookup returns CDR1 SGHRS and CDR2 YFSETQ. This clone has a handful of counts. The chain employs TRBV5-1 and TRBJ1-2, with D possibly being TRBD1 (6 bases). The receptor was derived from an adult with an advanced solid tumor such as melanoma, head and neck, liver or kidney cancer. The source was CD4+ or CD8+ T cells sorted from blood, collected in a trial of the OX40 agonist ivuxolimab. CDR3 loop: CASSSGGTTYGYTF. DNA of the CDR3: TGCGCCAGCAGCTCAGGCGGGACAACCTATGGCTACACCTTC.